Below are 20 T cell receptor beta chains sequenced from a single sample in a study of cytomegalovirus exposure and HLA in healthy donors. PCR was performed using 60 Vbeta and 13 Jbeta primers. Produced via immunoSEQ multiplex PCR; TCRdb's table is partial and in-frame only. The sample has roughly 100,000 clones; approximately 71% are singletons. The sequenced sample was PBMCs. These receptors came from a male donor in good health and CMV-seropositive.

The chain has TRBV6-6 and TRBJ2-7; 9 nucleotides agree with TRBD1. Germline V gene lookup returns CDR1 MNHNY and CDR2 SVGAGI (reference sequence). This CDR3 has 14 amino acids. The ends lost 6 bases at V and 2 bases at J; junction bases unmatched: 5. The CDR3 region is CASRKRQGAYEQYF. The CDR3 DNA reads TGTGCCAGCAGGAAAAGACAGGGGGCCTACGAGCAGTACTTC.

This sequence joins TRBV6-1 and TRBJ1-5; D is perhaps TRBD1 (6 bases). This CDR3 is 15 amino acids long. Per germline, CDR1 MNHNS and CDR2 SASEGT. V lost 0 bases, J lost 5 bases, and 11 bases lay in between. The CDR3: CASSEAGAFYQPQHF. The CDR3 DNA is TGTGCCAGCAGTGAAGCGGGGGCGTTCTATCAGCCCCAGCATTTT.

The V call is TRBV5-4, the J call TRBJ1-5, with 9 bases lining up with TRBD1. With 5 bases clipped from V and 5 bases from J, the junction kept 8 bases outside the gene matches. This CDR3 region has 15 residues. Germline V gene data show CDR1 as SGHNT and CDR2 as YYREEE (reference sequence). CDR3 loop: CASSSGTGRDQPQHF. The DNA for the CDR3 is TGTGCCAGCAGTTCCGGGACAGGGAGGGATCAGCCCCAGCATTTT.

In DNA, the CDR3 is TGTGCCAGCAGACTAGCGGGGGACACCGGGGAGCTGTTTTTT. Translating it yields CASRLAGDTGELFF. J is TRBJ2-2 and V is TRBV6-1, with 11 bases lining up with TRBD2. The CDR3 has 14 residues. V trimming: 6 bases; J trimming: 3 bases; junction bases outside the gene matches: 0. CDR1 is MNHNS, CDR2 SASEGT, per germline.

V and J are TRBV7-9 and TRBJ1-4, with TRBD1 identical over 10 bases. The junction had 7 bases not matched to a gene; V was cut back by 5 bases and J by 10 bases. The CDR3 runs 14 residues. The V gene's germline CDR1 is SEHNR and CDR2 FQNEAQ (reference sequence). The CDR3 sequence is CASSHPGQGTKLFF. The CDR3 bases are TGTGCCAGCAGCCACCCGGGACAGGGGACAAAACTGTTTTTT.

The chain uses TRBV7-2 and TRBJ1-3, with TRBD1 matching over 8 bases. CDR3 length: 15 residues. Germline-derived CDR1 and CDR2 are SGHTA and FQGNSA. With 6 bases clipped from V and 6 bases from J, the junction kept 10 bases outside the gene matches. The CDR3 nucleotides read TGTGCCAGCAGATTCCTAGGGACAGGTGAAAACACCATATATTTT. It is translated as CASRFLGTGENTIYF.

The chain couples TRBV6-1 to TRBJ2-1, with a weak D call TRBD2 (5 bases). CDR1 is MNHNS and CDR2 is SASEGT in the germline V gene. The CDR3 extends over 14 amino acids. Trimming removed 4 bases at V and 4 bases at J, with 11 bases between. The CDR3 is CASSGGGVYNEQFF. The CDR3 DNA reads TGTGCCAGCAGTGGAGGAGGAGTTTACAATGAGCAGTTCTTC.

In the case of this clone: The same CDR3 is also encoded by other DNA sequences in this sample. The chain couples TRBV7-3 to TRBJ2-3; D possibly corresponds to TRBD2 (5 bases). Deletions cut 5 bases from V and 7 bases from J, with 16 bases between. From germline, CDR1 is SGHTA and CDR2 FQGTGA. The CDR3 length is 14 residues. The CDR3 nucleotides read TGTGCCAGCAGCCCCCTTGCGGGTCCCCATACGCAGTATTTT. It translates to CASSPLAGPHTQYF.

This chain connects TRBV9 to TRBJ2-1; 7 bases line up with TRBD1. Germline CDR1 SGDLS, CDR2 YYNGEE. This CDR3 region has 14 residues. The J segment lost 4 bases and the V segment lost 3 bases, leaving 4 bases of the junction unmatched. This CDR3 reads CASSARDRYNEQFF. For the CDR3, the DNA is TGTGCCAGCAGCGCCCGGGACAGATACAATGAGCAGTTCTTC.

The chain has TRBV2 and TRBJ2-1; 11 bases are shared with TRBD2. The germline gives CDR1 SNHLY, CDR2 FYNNEI. With V trimmed by 5 bases and J by 9 bases, 6 bases remained unmatched. The CDR3 contains 14 residues. The CDR3 loop is CASSNSGRALEQFF. In nucleotides, the CDR3 is TGTGCCAGCAGTAATAGCGGGAGGGCACTTGAGCAGTTCTTC.

The chain combines TRBV7-2 with TRBJ2-7; the match to TRBD2 covers 9 bases. The CDR3 is made up of 16 amino acids. The germline CDR1 and CDR2 sequences are SGHTA and FQGNSA. Trimming removed 6 bases from V and 1 base from J; junction bases left unmatched: 10. The CDR3 region is CASRPQSTSGSYEQYF. CDR3 coding DNA: TGTGCCAGCAGACCCCAGTCCACTAGCGGGTCCTACGAGCAGTACTTC.

This clone was observed a few times. This chain uses TRBV7-8 with TRBJ2-1; 7 bases are shared with TRBD2. With V trimmed by 2 bases and J by 4 bases, 2 bases remained unmatched. The CDR3 runs 14 residues. Per germline, CDR1 SGHVS and CDR2 FQNEAQ. Here the CDR3 reads CASSLRTRYNEQFF. The CDR3, as DNA: TGTGCCAGCAGCTTAAGGACTAGATACAATGAGCAGTTCTTC.

CDR3 nucleotide sequence: TGTGCCAGCAGGACCGGACAGGTGGATCAGCCCCAGCATTTT. Amino acids: CASRTGQVDQPQHF. This chain joins TRBV28 and TRBJ1-5; TRBD1 agrees at 7 bases. Unmatched junction bases numbered 7, after V lost 6 bases and J lost 5 bases. The CDR3 runs to 14 residues. From germline, CDR1 is MDHEN and CDR2 SYDVKM.

This sequence joins TRBV19 and TRBJ2-3; 10 bases are a match to TRBD2. This CDR3 region has 15 residues. V trimming: 3 bases; J trimming: 0 bases; junction bases outside the gene matches: 0. Per germline, CDR1 LNHDA and CDR2 SQIVND (reference sequence). The CDR3 sequence is CASSMTSGSTDTQYF. The CDR3 DNA reads TGTGCCAGTAGTATGACTAGCGGGAGCACAGATACGCAGTATTTT.

J is TRBJ2-7 and V is TRBV27; tentatively, D is TRBD1 (5 bases). Germline loops: CDR1 MNHEY, CDR2 SMNVEV (reference sequence). This CDR3 has 11 residues. V lost 6 bases to trimming and J lost 3 bases, with 6 bases between them. DNA for the CDR3: TGTGCCAGCAGCCAGGGCTACGAGCAGTACTTC. Translating gives CASSQGYEQYF.

J is TRBJ1-1 and V is TRBV30, with D maybe TRBD1 (6 bases). The V gene's germline CDR1 is GTSNPN and CDR2 SVGIG (reference sequence). The length of the CDR3 is 13 residues. The V gene lost 2 bases and the J gene lost 3 bases, with 10 bases spanning the gap. The CDR3 loop reads CAWSLNRDTEAFF. The CDR3, as DNA: TGTGCCTGGAGTCTAAACAGGGACACTGAAGCTTTCTTT.

This clone showed up just a few times. The chain uses TRBV5-4 and TRBJ1-5; no clear D gene. CDR3 length equals 13 residues. Trimming took 3 bases from V and 2 from J, leaving 6 bases between them. CDR1 SGHNT and CDR2 YYREEE come from the germline V gene (reference sequence). The CDR3: CASSSIGNQPQHF. The CDR3 DNA sequence: TGTGCCAGCAGCTCCATTGGCAATCAGCCCCAGCATTTT.

V usage is TRBV9 and J usage is TRBJ2-2; 13 bases map to TRBD2. V was clipped by 0 bases and J by 6 bases; unmatched bases: 11. This CDR3 has 19 residues. Germline V gene lookup returns CDR1 SGDLS and CDR2 YYNGEE. The CDR3 DNA reads TGTGCCAGCAGCGTAGCACTAGCGGGAGGGCCTGGGAAGCCCGGGGAGCTGTTTTTT. Translating it yields CASSVALAGGPGKPGELFF. Full variable domain (remainder filled in from reference TRBV9 and TRBJ2-2): DSGVTQTPKHLITATGQRVTLRCSPRSGDLSVYWYQQSLDQGLQFLIQYYNGEERAKGNILERFSAQQFPDLHSELNLSSLELGDSALYFCASSVALAGGPGKPGELFFGEGSRLTVL.

The chain uses TRBV30 and TRBJ1-2; weak D call: TRBD1 (5 bases). V was trimmed by 3 bases and J by 7 bases, leaving 12 bases between them. CDR3 size: 12 residues. Germline assignment: CDR1 GTSNPN and CDR2 SVGIG (reference sequence). The CDR3 nucleotides read TGTGCCTGGAGCCAGGGTGGAATTGGCTACACCTTC. Encoded protein: CAWSQGGIGYTF.

This clone appeared a single time. The genes are TRBV5-1 and TRBJ1-4, with TRBD1 matching 9 bases. J gave up 7 bases and V 7 bases, and 8 bases lay outside the gene matches. This CDR3 comprises 14 residues. CDR1 and CDR2 (germline): SGHRS, YFSETQ. The CDR3 DNA reads TGCGCCAGCGGATCGACAGGGGGTGGTGAAAAACTGTTTTTT. Translation gives CASGSTGGGEKLFF.